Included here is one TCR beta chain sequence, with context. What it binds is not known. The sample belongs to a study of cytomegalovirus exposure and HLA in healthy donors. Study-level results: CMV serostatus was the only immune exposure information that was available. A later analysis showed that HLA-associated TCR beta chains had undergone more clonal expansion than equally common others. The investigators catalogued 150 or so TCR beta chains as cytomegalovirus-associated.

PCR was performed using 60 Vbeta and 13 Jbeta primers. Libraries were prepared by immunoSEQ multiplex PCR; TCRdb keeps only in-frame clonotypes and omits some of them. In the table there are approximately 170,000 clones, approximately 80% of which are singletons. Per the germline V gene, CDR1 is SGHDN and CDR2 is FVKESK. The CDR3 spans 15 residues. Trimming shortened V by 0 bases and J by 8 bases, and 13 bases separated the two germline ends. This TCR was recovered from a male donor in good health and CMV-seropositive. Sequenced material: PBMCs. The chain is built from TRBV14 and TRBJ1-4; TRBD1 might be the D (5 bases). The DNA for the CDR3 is TGTGCCAGCAGCCAAGAAGGCAGGGTACTCGAAAAACTGTTTTTT. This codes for CASSQEGRVLEKLFF.